This entry lists 22 T cell receptor beta chains sequenced from one sample in a study of PD-L1 blockade in urothelial cancer. The repertoire was sequenced with immunoSEQ multiplex PCR; TCRdb's copy has only in-frame clones and lacks some. The sample contains tens of thousands of clones, 85% to 90% of which appear only once. The starting material was PBMCs, obtained around atezolizumab (anti-PD-L1) treatment. These receptor sequences come from a man aged 45 to 65 with urothelial cancer.

V usage is TRBV10-2 and J usage is TRBJ1-1; 7 bases align to TRBD1. The trim removed 5 bases at V and 4 bases at J, leaving 4 bases unmatched. This CDR3 spans 13 amino acids. In germline, CDR1 is WSHSY, CDR2 SAAADI. The CDR3 DNA reads TGCGCCAGCAGTACACAGGGGTTCACTGAAGCTTTCTTT. Encoded protein: CASSTQGFTEAFF.

This chain joins TRBV7-2 and TRBJ2-1; 7 positions match TRBD2. V trimming: 2 bases; J trimming: 8 bases; junction bases outside the gene matches: 6. CDR1 is SGHTA, CDR2 FQGNSA, per germline. The CDR3 length is 14 residues. The CDR3 DNA follows: TGTGCCAGCAGCTTAAGGTTCGCGGGGGATGAGCAGTTCTTC. It codes for CASSLRFAGDEQFF.

J is TRBJ1-1 and V is TRBV18; D not resolved. V lost 2 bases and J lost 0, with 16 bases in between. Germline-derived CDR1 and CDR2 are KGHSH and LQKENI. The CDR3 is 17 residues long. The CDR3 DNA sequence: TGTGCCAGCTCACCAGGGCTCCCTCGTGGTATGAACACTGAAGCTTTCTTT. Protein product: CASSPGLPRGMNTEAFF.

In this sample, this clone turned up once. The sample carries other DNA sequences with the same CDR3. This sequence joins TRBV10-3 and TRBJ2-7; tentative D call: TRBD2 (5 bases). The CDR3 loop spans 12 amino acids. Germline V gene sequence: CDR1 ENHRY, CDR2 SYGVKD. The germline V and J ends were trimmed by 3 bases and 3 bases, with 6 bases remaining between them. For the CDR3, the DNA is TGTGCCATCAGTGAACGGGGCTACGAGCAGTACTTC. It specifies CAISERGYEQYF.

V usage is TRBV29-1 and J usage is TRBJ2-7; TRBD2 matches 8 bases. The V and J ends lost 6 bases and 0 bases, in that order; junction bases with no gene match: 4. The CDR3 totals 13 residues. Germline V gene sequence: CDR1 SQVTM, CDR2 ANQGSEA. DNA of the CDR3: TGCAGCGTAGTGAGCGGGAGCTCCTACGAGCAGTACTTC. As protein: CSVVSGSSYEQYF.

The rearrangement uses TRBV10-3 and TRBJ2-2; 11 nucleotides agree with TRBD2. J was trimmed by 6 bases and V by 7 bases; bases with no gene match: 4. The CDR3 totals 14 residues. Germline-derived CDR1 and CDR2 are ENHRY and SYGVKD. CDR3 bases: TGTGCCATCAACCCGGGACTAGCGGCCGGGGAGCTGTTTTTT. Encoded protein: CAINPGLAAGELFF.

V gene TRBV9 combines with J gene TRBJ2-1; TRBD2 agrees at 12 bases. CDR1 is SGDLS, CDR2 YYNGEE, per germline. The CDR3 spans 17 residues. The ends lost 0 bases at V and 5 bases at J; junction bases unmatched: 6. DNA for the CDR3: TGTGCCAGCAGCGTAGGGTCAGGACTAGCGGGGAACAATGAGCAGTTCTTC. It codes for CASSVGSGLAGNNEQFF.

This clone was observed a handful of times. The chain joins TRBV10-3 to TRBJ2-7; 12 nucleotides align to TRBD1. From germline, CDR1 is ENHRY and CDR2 SYGVKD. CDR3 length: 13 amino acids. The ends lost 10 bases at V and 5 bases at J; junction bases unmatched: 6. CDR3 nucleotides: TGTGCCACGTCCGGGACAGGGGGCAACGAGCAGTACTTC. Encoded protein: CATSGTGGNEQYF.

The chain combines TRBV11-3 with TRBJ1-1; no clear D gene. V was shortened by 5 bases and J by 4 bases, with 11 bases between the two germline ends. The CDR3 is 13 residues long. From germline, CDR1 is SGHNT and CDR2 YENEEA. The CDR3 coding sequence is TGTGCCAGCAGCATGACGGGGAGCACTGAAGCTTTCTTT. It specifies CASSMTGSTEAFF.

The sample holds a few counts of this clone. The V and J genes are TRBV2 and TRBJ1-3; a weak D match, TRBD1 (5 bases). Deletions cut 6 bases from V and 0 bases from J, with 9 bases between. The CDR3 is made up of 14 amino acids. CDR1 SNHLY and CDR2 FYNNEI come from the germline V gene. The CDR3 spells CASREQASGNTIYF. For the CDR3, the DNA is TGTGCCAGCAGAGAACAGGCCTCTGGAAACACCATATATTTT.

This clone was counted only a few times. The chain has TRBV5-6 and TRBJ2-3, with a weak D call TRBD1 (5 bases). The V and J ends lost 4 bases and 2 bases respectively, with 11 bases between them. Germline V gene data show CDR1 as SGHDT and CDR2 as YYEEEE. There are 14 residues in the CDR3. CDR3 in DNA: TGTGCCAGCAGCATGGACACCTCCACAGATACGCAGTATTTT. This gives the protein CASSMDTSTDTQYF.

The V call is TRBV29-1, the J call TRBJ2-7, with TRBD1 matching over 8 bases. The V gene's germline CDR1 is SQVTM and CDR2 ANQGSEA. CDR3 length equals 13 residues. Trimming cost V 7 bases and J 6 bases; bases outside gene matches: 11. The CDR3 DNA reads TGCAGCGCCCAGGGGGGACAGGTGGCCGAGCAGTACTTC. Translating it yields CSAQGGQVAEQYF.

The gene calls are TRBV2 and TRBJ2-3; TRBD1 matches 8 bases. Losses at the gene ends were 5 bases for V and 6 bases for J; bases not matched to a gene: 13. CDR1 and CDR2 (germline): SNHLY, FYNNEI. The CDR3 has 16 residues. The CDR3 spells CASSQPRTGKRDTQYF. The DNA of the CDR3 is TGTGCCAGCAGTCAACCCCGGACAGGGAAGAGGGATACGCAGTATTTT.

This chain joins TRBV11-2 and TRBJ1-4; D ambiguous. Germline CDR1 SGHAT, CDR2 FQNNGV. The V gene lost 5 bases and the J gene lost 4 bases, with 5 bases spanning the gap. The CDR3 is made up of 12 amino acids. The CDR3 DNA reads as TGTGCCAGCAGCCAGGTTAATGAAAAACTGTTTTTT. It yields the protein CASSQVNEKLFF.

This clone was seen a handful of times. V gene TRBV6-1 combines with J gene TRBJ2-1; TRBD1 matches at 8 bases. The CDR3 loop spans 13 amino acids. V shed 8 bases and J 5 bases; nucleotides not matched to a gene: 5. CDR1 MNHNS and CDR2 SASEGT come from the germline V gene. This chain's CDR3 is CASSDREDNEQFF. CDR3 in DNA: TGTGCCAGCTCGGACAGGGAAGACAATGAGCAGTTCTTC.

V usage is TRBV5-8 and J usage is TRBJ1-1; no reliable D call. Deletions cut 4 bases from V and 4 bases from J, with 14 bases between. The CDR3 spans 14 residues. Germline CDR1 is SGHTS and CDR2 is YDEGEE. The CDR3 DNA follows: TGTGCCAGCAGCCGACGCGAGCGGACCACTGAAGCTTTCTTT. Translating it yields CASSRRERTTEAFF.

This chain uses TRBV6-5 with TRBJ2-5; a weak D match, TRBD1 (5 bases). From germline, CDR1 is MNHEY and CDR2 SVGAGI. Between the trimmed V and J ends, which lost 8 bases and 5 bases, there was a span of 12 bases. This CDR3 has 12 residues. The CDR3 nucleotides read TGTGCCAGCCGACCCGCAGGGGAGACCCAGTACTTC. It encodes CASRPAGETQYF.

The rearrangement uses TRBV5-1 and TRBJ2-1; a possible D gene is TRBD2 (6 bases). The CDR3 contains 11 residues. Germline lookup yields CDR1 SGHRS and CDR2 YFSETQ. The V and J ends lost 7 bases and 8 bases respectively, with 10 bases between them. CDR3 nucleotide sequence: TGCGCCAGCTCCCCGGGGGATGAGCAGTTCTTC. Its translation is CASSPGDEQFF.

The chain has TRBV5-7 and TRBJ2-7; 8 positions agree with TRBD2. TRBV5-7 is an ORF, with its function uncertain. The CDR3 has 15 amino acids. Trimming at V came to 5 bases and at J to 4 bases, leaving 11 bases not matched to a gene. CDR3 protein: CASSHSGGFGYEQYF. Written as DNA, the CDR3 is TGTGCCAGCAGTCACAGCGGGGGCTTTGGGTACGAGCAGTACTTC.

The V gene is TRBV28, the J gene TRBJ1-5; 9 bases are a match to TRBD1. The CDR3 has 16 residues. Germline CDR1 MDHEN, CDR2 SYDVKM. V trimming: 6 bases; J trimming: 8 bases; junction bases outside the gene matches: 14. The DNA of the CDR3 is TGTGCCAGCAGCTCACCTCGGACAGGGGAGATGGAGCCCCAGCATTTT. Its protein is CASSSPRTGEMEPQHF.

The chain combines TRBV18 with TRBJ1-5, with 10 positions matching TRBD1. The germline V gene has CDR1 KGHSH and CDR2 LQKENI. The CDR3 covers 16 residues. The V gene end was trimmed by 0 bases and the J gene end by 7 bases; junction bases not matched to a gene: 6. Here the CDR3 DNA reads TGTGCCAGCTCACCACCCCCTGGACAGGGGGGGCAGCCCCAGCATTTT. Residues: CASSPPPGQGGQPQHF.

This chain uses TRBV5-1 with TRBJ2-2; 8 nucleotides agree with TRBD2. The CDR3 is made up of 17 amino acids. V trimming: 0 bases; J trimming: 0 bases; junction bases outside the gene matches: 4. From germline, CDR1 is SGHRS and CDR2 YFSETQ. CDR3 sequence (DNA): TGCGCCAGCAGCTTGGCGGGGGGGGCTGCGAACACCGGGGAGCTGTTTTTT. This encodes CASSLAGGAANTGELFF.